This TCR beta chain is drawn from a study of CD8 T cells in ankylosing spondylitis. Study-wide findings and caveats: Previously reported in reactive arthritis synovial fluid and blood were some of the motif variants. One TCR beta motif, made up of roughly 8 highly homologous variants, appeared characteristic of ankylosing spondylitis blood.

This clonotype occurred many times. The antigen remains unidentified. TCRdb analysed the 5' RACE reads with MiXCR anew, one entry per CDR3 protein. The repertoire holds 150,000 to 200,000 distinct CDR3 sequences, roughly 10% seen once, with about 27% in the top ten. Trimming at V came to 6 bases and at J to 7 bases, leaving 12 bases not matched to a gene. This CDR3 contains 16 residues. The TCR was taken from a male donor with ankylosing spondylitis or in good health (not recorded which). This chain uses TRBV12-3 or TRBV12-4 with TRBJ1-5; TRBD1 matches at 10 bases. Input material: blood, either unsorted or a sorted T cell fraction (not recorded which). In DNA form, the CDR3 reads TGTGCCAGCAGCAACGGGGACAGGGGTATCCGACAGCCCCAGCATTTT. This sequence encodes CASSNGDRGIRQPQHF.